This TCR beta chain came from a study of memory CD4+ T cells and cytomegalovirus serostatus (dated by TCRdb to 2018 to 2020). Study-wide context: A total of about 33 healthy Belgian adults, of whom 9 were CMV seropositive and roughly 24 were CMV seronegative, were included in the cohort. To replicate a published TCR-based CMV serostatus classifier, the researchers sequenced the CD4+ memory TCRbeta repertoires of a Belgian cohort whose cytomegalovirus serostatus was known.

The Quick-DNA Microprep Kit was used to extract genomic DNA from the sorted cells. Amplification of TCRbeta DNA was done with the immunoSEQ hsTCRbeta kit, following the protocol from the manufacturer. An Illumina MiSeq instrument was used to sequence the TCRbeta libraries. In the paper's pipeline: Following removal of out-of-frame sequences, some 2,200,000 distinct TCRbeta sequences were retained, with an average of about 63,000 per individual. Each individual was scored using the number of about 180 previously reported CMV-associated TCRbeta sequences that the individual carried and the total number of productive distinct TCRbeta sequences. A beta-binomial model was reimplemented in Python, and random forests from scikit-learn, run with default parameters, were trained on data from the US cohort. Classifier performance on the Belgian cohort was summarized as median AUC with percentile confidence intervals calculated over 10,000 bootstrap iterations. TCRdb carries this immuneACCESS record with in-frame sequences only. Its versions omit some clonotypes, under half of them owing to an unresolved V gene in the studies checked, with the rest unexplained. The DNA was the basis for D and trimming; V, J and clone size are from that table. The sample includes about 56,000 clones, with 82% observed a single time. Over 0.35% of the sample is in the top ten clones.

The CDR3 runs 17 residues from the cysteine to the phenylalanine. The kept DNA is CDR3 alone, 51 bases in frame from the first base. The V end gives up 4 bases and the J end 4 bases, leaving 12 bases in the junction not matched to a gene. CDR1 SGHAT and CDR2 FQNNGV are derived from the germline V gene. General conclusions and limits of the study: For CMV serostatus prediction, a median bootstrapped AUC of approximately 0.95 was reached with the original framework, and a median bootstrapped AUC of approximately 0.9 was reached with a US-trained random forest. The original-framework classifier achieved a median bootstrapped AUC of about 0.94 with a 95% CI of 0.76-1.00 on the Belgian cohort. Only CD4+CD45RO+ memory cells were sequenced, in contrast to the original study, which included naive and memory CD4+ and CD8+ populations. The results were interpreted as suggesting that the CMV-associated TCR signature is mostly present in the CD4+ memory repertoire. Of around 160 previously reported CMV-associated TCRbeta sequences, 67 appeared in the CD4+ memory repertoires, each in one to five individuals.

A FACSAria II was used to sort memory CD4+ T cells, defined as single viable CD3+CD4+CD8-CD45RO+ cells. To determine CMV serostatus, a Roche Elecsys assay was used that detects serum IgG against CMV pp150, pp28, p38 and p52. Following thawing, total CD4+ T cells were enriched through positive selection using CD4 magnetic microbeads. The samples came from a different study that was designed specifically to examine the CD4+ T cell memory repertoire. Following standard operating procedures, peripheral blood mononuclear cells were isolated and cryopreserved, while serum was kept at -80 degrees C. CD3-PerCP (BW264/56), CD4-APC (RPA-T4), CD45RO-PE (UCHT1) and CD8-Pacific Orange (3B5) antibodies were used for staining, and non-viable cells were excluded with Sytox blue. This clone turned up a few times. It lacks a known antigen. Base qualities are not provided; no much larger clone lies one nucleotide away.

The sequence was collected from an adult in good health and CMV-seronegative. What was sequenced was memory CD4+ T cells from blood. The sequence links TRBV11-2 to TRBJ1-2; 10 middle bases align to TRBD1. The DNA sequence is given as TGTGCCAGCAGCTCCCTCCGGACAGGGGGAACGAGCTATGGCTACACCTTC. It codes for CASSSLRTGGTSYGYTF.